This T cell receptor beta chain was retrieved from a study of tumor and adjacent non-tumor tissue in lung cancer. Study-level background: Patients comprised 12 adenocarcinoma, a couple of squamous cell carcinoma and 1 small cell lung cancer. Samples averaged about 3.8 million productive TCRbeta reads each.

This clonotype occurred a few times. Its antigen is unknown. At one end the junction does not follow the germline gene, possibly because of a read error. The template was RNA from unsorted bulk tissue. The normal lung tissue was taken more than 3 cm from the tumor edge. Study findings and constraints: Top 100 clones took a larger repertoire share in normal lung.

The CDR3 extends over 13 amino acids. CDR1 SGHAT and CDR2 FQNNGV come from the germline V gene. TCRbeta libraries were built with three rounds of nested PCR, modified from ARM-PCR. One entry per CDR3 protein, called by TCRdb with MiXCR from the multiplex PCR reads. The sample records tens of thousands of distinct CDR3 sequences, 60% to 65% being singletons. The sequenced sample was distant non-tumor lung tissue. V gene TRBV11-2 combines with J gene TRBJ2-7; D is unclear. The sequence was collected from a woman in her thirties or forties with non-small cell lung cancer. CDR3: CASRRFPSYEQCF. CDR3 in DNA: TGTGCCAGCCGTCGGTTTCCCTCCTACGAGCAATGCTTC. Supplemented by reference TRBV11-2 and TRBJ2-7, the full variable domain reads EAGVAQSPRYKIIEKRQSVAFWCNPISGHATLYWYQQILGQGPKLLIQFQNNGVVDDSQLPKDRFSAERLKGVDSTLKIQPAKLEDSAVYLCASRRFPSYEQCFGPGTRLTVT.